One and the same sample provided the 29 T cell receptor beta chains below, sequenced in a study of shared clonotypes between healthy human individuals (dated by TCRdb to 2020 to 2021). Library prep was done by the immunoSEQ multiplex PCR assay. TCRdb carries this immuneACCESS record with in-frame sequences only. Its versions omit some clonotypes, under half of them owing to an unresolved V gene in the studies checked, with the rest unexplained. A total of about 2.5 million clones appear in this sample, about nine tenths of them only once. The leading ten clones occupy approximately 0.41% of the sample. Sequenced input: naive CD4+ T cells from PBMCs. What this sample's cell subset or site label stands for: CD45RA+ positively selected. The receptors here all came from a man between 18 and 35 years old in good health. Some clones in this sample may be carry-over from other donors' samples.

The chain carries TRBV6-1 and TRBJ1-6; 7 nucleotides match TRBD1. The CDR3 runs to 15 residues. Per germline, CDR1 MNHNS and CDR2 SASEGT. Germline trimming cut 8 bases from V and 8 bases from J; bases unmatched to any gene: 12. The CDR3 sequence: CASGAGGLKDSPLHF. CDR3 nucleotides: TGTGCCAGCGGAGCAGGGGGGCTAAAGGATTCACCCCTCCACTTT.

V gene TRBV25-1 combines with J gene TRBJ2-7, with D perhaps TRBD1 or TRBD2 (5 bases each). The CDR3 length is 13 residues. From germline, CDR1 is MGHDK and CDR2 SYGVNS. V lost 4 bases, J lost 4 bases, and 11 bases lay in between. CDR3 DNA: TGTGCCAGCAGTGCCGGGGACCCTTACGAGCAGTACTTC. This sequence encodes CASSAGDPYEQYF.

The V gene is TRBV2, the J gene TRBJ1-2; D remains ambiguous. Trimming took 1 base from V and 8 from J, leaving 8 bases between them. The CDR3 runs to 12 residues. The germline V gene has CDR1 SNHLY and CDR2 FYNNEI. The CDR3 protein is CASSEGGRGYTF. The CDR3 DNA sequence: TGTGCCAGCAGTGAAGGAGGGAGAGGCTACACCTTC. The full variable domain, with the rest looked up from reference TRBV2 and TRBJ1-2, is EPEVTQTPSHQVTQMGQEVILRCVPISNHLYFYWYRQILGQKVEFLVSFYNNEISEKSEIFDDQFSVERPDGSNFTLKIRSTKLEDSAMYFCASSEGGRGYTFGSGTRLTVV.

Remarks on this clone: The sample holds other DNA sequences that translate to the same CDR3. CDR3 protein: CASSPLAATDTQYF. Written as DNA, the CDR3 is TGTGCCAGCTCACCACTAGCAGCCACAGATACGCAGTATTTT. V and J are TRBV18 and TRBJ2-3; D is unclear. V was cut by 1 base and J by 2 bases, with 7 bases left in between. CDR3 size: 14 residues. The germline CDR1 and CDR2 sequences are KGHSH and LQKENI.

This clone showed up just once. The chain links TRBV9 to TRBJ2-3; no firm D call. The CDR3 runs to 15 residues. V was trimmed by 3 bases and J by 0 bases, leaving 11 bases between them. Germline V gene data show CDR1 as SGDLS and CDR2 as YYNGEE. The CDR3 coding sequence is TGTGCCAGCAGCGCCCGGGCCAAAAGCACAGATACGCAGTATTTT. This gives the protein CASSARAKSTDTQYF.

About this clone: Other DNA sequences within the sample encode an identical CDR3. The chain combines TRBV5-1 with TRBJ2-5, with 8 bases identical to TRBD1. Germline V lookup: CDR1 SGHRS, CDR2 YFSETQ. This CDR3 contains 14 residues. V lost 0 bases and J lost 5; bases outside the gene matches: 3. This chain's CDR3 is CASSLGTGKETQYF. As DNA, the CDR3 is TGCGCCAGCAGCTTGGGGACAGGGAAGGAGACCCAGTACTTC.

The chain links TRBV7-2 to TRBJ2-3; D gene ambiguous. V lost 1 base and J 5 bases, leaving 10 bases between the germline ends. Germline V gene lookup returns CDR1 SGHTA and CDR2 FQGNSA. The CDR3 runs 14 residues. The CDR3 region is CASSLVGNRDTQYF. CDR3 in DNA: TGTGCCAGCAGCTTAGTGGGCAATAGAGATACGCAGTATTTT. Full variable domain (rest looked up from reference TRBV7-2 and TRBJ2-3): GAGVSQSPSNKVTEKGKDVELRCDPISGHTALYWYRQSLGQGLEFLIYFQGNSAPDKSGLPSDRFSAERTGGSVSTLTIQRTQQEDSAVYLCASSLVGNRDTQYFGPGTRLTVL.

This chain links TRBV9 with TRBJ2-1, with 8 bases that match TRBD2. V was pared by 3 bases and J by 15 bases, with 17 bases of the junction left unmatched. CDR3 length: 15 amino acids. The germline V gene has CDR1 SGDLS and CDR2 YYNGEE. CDR3 coding DNA: TGTGCCAGCAGCGCCCAGTTGATACCGGGACTAGGTCCGTTCTTC. Translating gives CASSAQLIPGLGPFF.

The chain employs TRBV28 and TRBJ2-7; D uncertain. CDR3 length equals 13 residues. Between the trimmed V and J ends, which lost 5 bases and 4 bases, there was a span of 12 bases. Germline CDR1 MDHEN, CDR2 SYDVKM. In DNA, the CDR3 is TGTGCCAGCAGTCAACCACAAGGGTACGAGCAGTACTTC. Translation: CASSQPQGYEQYF.

To note about this clone: Other DNA sequences of this sample code for an identical CDR3. The gene calls are TRBV7-9 and TRBJ2-5; 12 positions match TRBD1. Germline CDR1 and CDR2: SEHNR and FQNEAQ (reference sequence). The CDR3 is made up of 15 amino acids. With 5 bases clipped from V and 5 bases from J, the junction kept 6 bases outside the gene matches. CDR3 sequence: CASSPGTGGGETQYF. CDR3 DNA: TGTGCCAGCAGCCCCGGGACAGGGGGCGGGGAGACCCAGTACTTC.

The gene calls are TRBV18 and TRBJ1-4, with D uncertain. CDR1 is KGHSH and CDR2 is LQKENI in the germline V gene. V lost 5 bases to trimming and J lost 8 bases, with 12 bases between them. The CDR3 is 13 residues long. The CDR3, as DNA: TGTGCCAGCTCATCTCGGGCGGCAGAAAAACTGTTTTTT. Translated: CASSSRAAEKLFF.

The rearrangement links TRBV7-2 to TRBJ2-7; TRBD2 agrees at 7 bases. With 6 bases clipped from V and 3 bases from J, the junction kept 11 bases outside the gene matches. Germline assignment: CDR1 SGHTA and CDR2 FQGNSA. The CDR3 totals 15 residues. CDR3 residues: CASSPRAGEFYEQYF. DNA of the CDR3: TGTGCCAGCAGTCCAAGGGCGGGGGAATTCTACGAGCAGTACTTC.

The V and J genes are TRBV30 and TRBJ2-7; D perhaps matches TRBD2 (5 bases). Germline lookup yields CDR1 GTSNPN and CDR2 SVGIG (reference sequence). Trimming cost V 3 bases and J 3 bases, with 12 bases left between them. The CDR3 contains 13 residues. CDR3: CAWRRASHYEQYF. The CDR3 DNA is TGTGCCTGGAGAAGGGCTAGCCACTACGAGCAGTACTTC.

This chain joins TRBV7-3 and TRBJ2-2; the D gene is possibly TRBD2 (5 bases). V lost 2 bases and J lost 0, with 10 bases in between. The CDR3 spans 16 residues. Germline lookup yields CDR1 SGHTA and CDR2 FQGTGA. The CDR3 region is CASSLEGPTNTGELFF. For the CDR3, the DNA is TGTGCCAGCAGCTTAGAGGGCCCTACGAACACCGGGGAGCTGTTTTTT.

This clone showed up just once. The rearrangement joins TRBV4-1 to TRBJ2-7, with 11 bases fitting TRBD2. Germline CDR1 reads MGHRA; CDR2 reads YSYEKL. V gave up 2 bases and J gave up 5 bases; unmatched junction bases: 5. The CDR3 totals 15 residues. CDR3 DNA sequence: TGCGCCAGCAGCCAAACCGGACTAGCGGGCAACGAGCAGTACTTC. It yields the protein CASSQTGLAGNEQYF.

This clone was detected once. V usage is TRBV18 and J usage is TRBJ2-7, with TRBD2 identical over 10 bases. The CDR3 spans 15 residues. Germline CDR1 reads KGHSH; CDR2 reads LQKENI. V dropped 3 bases and J dropped 6; count of bases not matched to a gene: 8. CDR3 amino acids: CASSPLAGENTEQYF. The CDR3 DNA is TGTGCCAGCTCACCTCTAGCGGGAGAAAATACCGAGCAGTACTTC.

This chain links TRBV19 with TRBJ1-5; 7 bases are shared with TRBD1. The CDR3 has 16 amino acids. From germline, CDR1 is LNHDA and CDR2 SQIVND (reference sequence). Trimming removed 3 bases from V and 0 bases from J; junction bases left unmatched: 5. For the CDR3, the DNA is TGTGCCAGTAGTATCTCGACAGGGACTAGCAATCAGCCCCAGCATTTT. Protein: CASSISTGTSNQPQHF.

The chain has TRBV15 and TRBJ2-1; 7 nucleotides match TRBD2. This CDR3 region has 18 residues. Germline lookup yields CDR1 LNHNV and CDR2 YYDKDF (reference sequence). J was trimmed by 0 bases and V by 3 bases; bases with no gene match: 11. The CDR3 reads CATSRGLLAPSSYNEQFF. In nucleotides, the CDR3 is TGTGCCACCAGCAGGGGATTACTAGCGCCCAGCTCCTACAATGAGCAGTTCTTC.

This chain connects TRBV5-1 to TRBJ2-7; D tentatively fits TRBD1 or TRBD2 (5 bases each). Germline-derived CDR1 and CDR2 are SGHRS and YFSETQ. Trimming removed 4 bases from V and 3 bases from J, with 14 bases in between. CDR3 size: 14 residues. CDR3 region: CASSPRDPRYEQYF. The CDR3 DNA reads as TGCGCCAGCAGCCCCCGGGACCCACGCTACGAGCAGTACTTC. The whole variable domain, filled in from reference TRBV5-1 and TRBJ2-7, reads KAGVTQTPRYLIKTRGQQVTLSCSPISGHRSVSWYQQTPGQGLQFLFEYFSETQRNKGNFPGRFSGRQFSNSRSEMNVSTLELGDSALYLCASSPRDPRYEQYFGPGTRLTVT.

The J gene is TRBJ2-5, the V gene TRBV29-1; TRBD2 matches at 7 bases. Germline V gives CDR1 SQVTM, CDR2 ANQGSEA. The V gene end was trimmed by 4 bases and the J gene end by 9 bases; junction bases not matched to a gene: 5. The CDR3 has 11 amino acids. The CDR3 region is CSVGHREAQYF. The CDR3 nucleotides are TGCAGCGTTGGTCACCGGGAGGCCCAGTACTTC.

As to this clone: Other DNA sequences in the same sample also yield this CDR3. J is TRBJ2-7 and V is TRBV28; D gene uncertain. The V gene's germline CDR1 is MDHEN and CDR2 SYDVKM. The CDR3 is made up of 14 amino acids. Trimming stripped 2 bases from V and 0 bases from J, with 8 bases between. The CDR3 loop is CASSLRPSSYEQYF. CDR3 in DNA: TGTGCCAGCAGTTTAAGACCAAGCTCCTACGAGCAGTACTTC.

The CDR3 sequence: CASSAGNWDTGELFF. The CDR3 nucleotides are TGCGCCAGCAGCGCGGGTAATTGGGACACCGGGGAGCTGTTTTTT. The chain links TRBV5-1 to TRBJ2-2, with a possible D match to TRBD2 (5 bases). The V gene's germline CDR1 is SGHRS and CDR2 YFSETQ. The CDR3 is 15 amino acids. Trimming pared 4 bases from V and 3 bases from J, leaving 13 bases between.

This clone was seen a single time. The same CDR3 arises from other DNA sequences in this sample as well. The V and J genes are TRBV28 and TRBJ2-2; no clear D. Looked up from germline, CDR1 is MDHEN and CDR2 is SYDVKM. This CDR3 is 15 amino acids long. Deletions cut 2 bases from V and 1 base from J, with 8 bases between. As DNA, the CDR3 is TGTGCCAGCAGTTTACTTGGCGGGAACACCGGGGAGCTGTTTTTT. This codes for CASSLLGGNTGELFF.

This clone has a single count. The genes are TRBV4-1 and TRBJ2-7; maybe TRBD2 (6 bases). V shed 0 bases and J shed 1 base, with 10 bases lying between them. CDR3 length: 15 amino acids. The V gene's germline CDR1 is MGHRA and CDR2 YSYEKL. The CDR3 region is CASSQEGTSSYEQYF. CDR3 DNA: TGCGCCAGCAGCCAAGAAGGGACTTCTTCCTACGAGCAGTACTTC.

This chain uses TRBV4-1 with TRBJ2-1; D is perhaps TRBD1 (6 bases). The CDR3 extends over 12 amino acids. V was clipped by 3 bases and J by 10 bases, with 10 bases between them. Germline CDR1 is MGHRA and CDR2 is YSYEKL. CDR3 DNA sequence: TGCGCCAGCAGCCACATTGACAGGGAGCAGTTCTTC. It specifies CASSHIDREQFF.

This chain uses TRBV2 with TRBJ1-5, with 8 bases fitting TRBD1. CDR1 and CDR2 (germline): SNHLY, FYNNEI. The V and J ends lost 4 bases and 5 bases, in that order; junction bases with no gene match: 7. This CDR3 has 15 residues. CDR3 DNA: TGTGCCAGCAGTGCGGTGACAGGGGCAGATCAGCCCCAGCATTTT. Protein sequence: CASSAVTGADQPQHF.

With regard to this clone: The junction and the germline gene differ at one end; a read error may be behind it. This sequence joins TRBV10-3 and TRBJ1-5; D unresolved. The CDR3 is 13 residues long. Germline V gene lookup returns CDR1 ENHRY and CDR2 SYGVKD. The CDR3 sequence is CAISEQANRPQHF. CDR3 bases: TGTGCCATCAGTGAGCAGGCGAATCGGCCCCAGCATTTT.

V and J are TRBV30 and TRBJ1-5; tentative D call: TRBD1 (6 bases). Between the trimmed V and J ends, which lost 2 bases and 4 bases, there was a span of 15 bases. This CDR3 region has 15 residues. The germline gives CDR1 GTSNPN, CDR2 SVGIG (reference sequence). CDR3 in amino acids: CAWSPPQGRNQPQHF. CDR3 in DNA: TGTGCCTGGAGTCCGCCGCAGGGGCGAAATCAGCCCCAGCATTTT.

The rearrangement links TRBV12-5 to TRBJ2-1; 9 bases are a match to TRBD2. V lost 1 base, J lost 4 bases, and 8 bases stayed unmatched. From germline, CDR1 is LGHNT and CDR2 FRNRAP. CDR3 size: 17 residues. The CDR3 region has the DNA TGTGCTAGTGGTTTGGCCCCTAGCGGGACGAATTACAATGAGCAGTTCTTC. Protein: CASGLAPSGTNYNEQFF.